This T cell receptor beta chain originates from a study of blood T cell repertoires in COVID-19. The overall study: Samples taken during acute and convalescent COVID-19 were collected in the United States, Italy and Spain. From T cells, B-cell-depleted T cells, or PBMCs came the material, which was cDNA or gDNA.

Per the authors' pipeline: From reference gene primer amplification, estimates of nucleated cell counts were derived. The repertoire was sequenced with immunoSEQ multiplex PCR; TCRdb's copy has only in-frame clones and lacks some. The V and J calls and clone size are taken from that table; D and trimming were inferred from the DNA. The sample comprises 150,000 to 200,000 clones, 86% of which are singletons, and approximately 2.9% rests with the top ten. Unmatched junction bases numbered 7, after V lost 2 bases and J lost 5 bases. CDR1 and CDR2 (germline): SGDLS, YYNGEE. This CDR3 spans 17 amino acids.

The source is a woman in her twenties or thirties with active or convalescent COVID-19. Source material: peripheral blood. The chain carries TRBV9 and TRBJ1-4; 12 nucleotides agree with TRBD1. DNA for the CDR3: TGTGCCAGCAGCGTGGGGACAGGGGGCGGGCGAAATGAAAAACTGTTTTTT. Protein sequence: CASSVGTGGGRNEKLFF.